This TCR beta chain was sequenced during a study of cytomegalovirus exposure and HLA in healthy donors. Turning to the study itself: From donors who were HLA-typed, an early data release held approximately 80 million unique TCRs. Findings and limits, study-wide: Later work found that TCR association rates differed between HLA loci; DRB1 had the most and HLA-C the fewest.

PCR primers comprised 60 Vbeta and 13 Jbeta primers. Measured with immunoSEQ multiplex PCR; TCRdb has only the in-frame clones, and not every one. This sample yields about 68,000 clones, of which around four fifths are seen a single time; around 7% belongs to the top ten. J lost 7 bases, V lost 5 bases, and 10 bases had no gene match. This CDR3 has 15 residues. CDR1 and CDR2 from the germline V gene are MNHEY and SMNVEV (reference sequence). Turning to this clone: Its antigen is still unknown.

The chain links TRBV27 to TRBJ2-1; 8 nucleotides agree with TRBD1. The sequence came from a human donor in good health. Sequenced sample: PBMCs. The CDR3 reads CASSPRDRPGNEQFF. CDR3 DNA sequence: TGTGCCAGCAGTCCCCGGGACAGGCCGGGTAATGAGCAGTTCTTC.